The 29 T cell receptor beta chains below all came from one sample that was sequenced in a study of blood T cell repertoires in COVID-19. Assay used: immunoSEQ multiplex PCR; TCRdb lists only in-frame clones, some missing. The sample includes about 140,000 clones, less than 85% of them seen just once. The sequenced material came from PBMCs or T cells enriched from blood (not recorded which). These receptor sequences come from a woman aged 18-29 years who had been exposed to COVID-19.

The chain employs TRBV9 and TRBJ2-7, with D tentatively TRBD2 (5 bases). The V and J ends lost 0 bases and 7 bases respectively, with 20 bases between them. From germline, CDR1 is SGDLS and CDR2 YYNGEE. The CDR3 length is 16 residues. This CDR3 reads CASSVAYGGRFGEQYF. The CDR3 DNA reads TGTGCCAGCAGCGTAGCTTACGGAGGCCGCTTTGGGGAGCAGTACTTC.

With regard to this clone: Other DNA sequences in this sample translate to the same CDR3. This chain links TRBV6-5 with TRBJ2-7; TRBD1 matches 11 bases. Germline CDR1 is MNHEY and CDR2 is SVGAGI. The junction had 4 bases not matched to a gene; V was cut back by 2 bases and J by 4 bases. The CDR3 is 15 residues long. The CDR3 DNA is TGTGCCAGCAGTTACCGAGGACAGGGGGCATACGAGCAGTACTTC. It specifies CASSYRGQGAYEQYF.

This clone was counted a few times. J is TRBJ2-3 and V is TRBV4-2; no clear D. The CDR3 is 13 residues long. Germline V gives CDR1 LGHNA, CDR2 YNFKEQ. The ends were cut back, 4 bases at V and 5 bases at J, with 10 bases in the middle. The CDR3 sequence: CASSPPTRDTQYF. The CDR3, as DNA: TGTGCCAGCAGCCCCCCAACCAGAGATACGCAGTATTTT.

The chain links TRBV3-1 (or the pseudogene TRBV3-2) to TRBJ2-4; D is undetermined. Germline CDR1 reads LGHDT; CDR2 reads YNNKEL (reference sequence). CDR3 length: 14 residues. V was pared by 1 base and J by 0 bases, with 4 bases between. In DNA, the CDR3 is TGTGCCAGCAGCCAAGGAGCAGCCAAAAACATTCAGTACTTC. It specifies CASSQGAAKNIQYF.

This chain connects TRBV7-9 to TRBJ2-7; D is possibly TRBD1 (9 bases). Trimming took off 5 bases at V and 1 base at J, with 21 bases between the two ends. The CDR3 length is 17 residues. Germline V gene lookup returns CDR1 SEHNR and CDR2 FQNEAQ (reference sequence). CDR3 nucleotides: TGTGCCAGCAGCGTCACCCGGGGGGGACAGGGATCCTACGAGCAGTACTTC. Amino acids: CASSVTRGGQGSYEQYF. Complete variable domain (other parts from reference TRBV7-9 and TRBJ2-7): DTGVSQNPRHKITKRGQNVTFRCDPISEHNRLYWYRQTLGQGPEFLTYFQNEAQLEKSRLLSDRFSAERPKGSFSTLEIQRTEQGDSAMYLCASSVTRGGQGSYEQYFGPGTRLTVT.

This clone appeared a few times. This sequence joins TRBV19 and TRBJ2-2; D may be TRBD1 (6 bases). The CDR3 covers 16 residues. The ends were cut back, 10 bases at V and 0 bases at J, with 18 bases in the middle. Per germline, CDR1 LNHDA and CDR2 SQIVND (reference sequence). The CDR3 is CATGTGTSTNTGELFF. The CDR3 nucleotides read TGTGCCACCGGAACCGGGACAAGCACGAACACCGGGGAGCTGTTTTTT.

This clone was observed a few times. The CDR3: CASSSGTSGQETQYF. CDR3 sequence (DNA): TGTGCCAGCAGCAGCGGGACTAGCGGGCAAGAGACCCAGTACTTC. The chain joins TRBV7-9 to TRBJ2-5; TRBD2 aligns across 12 bases. The germline CDR1 and CDR2 sequences are SEHNR and FQNEAQ (reference sequence). After removal of 5 bases from V and 2 bases from J, the junction contained 3 bases not matched to a gene. The CDR3 is 15 amino acids.

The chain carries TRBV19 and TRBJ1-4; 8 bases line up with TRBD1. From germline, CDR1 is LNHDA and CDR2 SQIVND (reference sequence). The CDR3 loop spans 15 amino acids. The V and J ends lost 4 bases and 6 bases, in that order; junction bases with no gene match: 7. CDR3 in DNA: TGTGCCAGTAGTACCGGGACAGGTGATTATGAAAAACTGTTTTTT. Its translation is CASSTGTGDYEKLFF.

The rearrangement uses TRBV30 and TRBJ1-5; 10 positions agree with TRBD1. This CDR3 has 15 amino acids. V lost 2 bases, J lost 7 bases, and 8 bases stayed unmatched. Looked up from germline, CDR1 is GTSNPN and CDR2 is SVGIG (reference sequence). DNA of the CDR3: TGTGCCTGGAGTATCCCGGGACAGGGGAAACAGCCCCAGCATTTT. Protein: CAWSIPGQGKQPQHF.

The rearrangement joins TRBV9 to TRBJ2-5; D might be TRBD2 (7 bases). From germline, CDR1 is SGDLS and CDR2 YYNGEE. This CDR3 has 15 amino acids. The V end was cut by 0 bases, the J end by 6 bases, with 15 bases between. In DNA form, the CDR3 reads TGTGCCAGCAGCGTAGGGGAGGGGGAGCTAAAGACCCAGTACTTC. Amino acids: CASSVGEGELKTQYF. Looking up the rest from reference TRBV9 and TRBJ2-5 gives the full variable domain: DSGVTQTPKHLITATGQRVTLRCSPRSGDLSVYWYQQSLDQGLQFLIQYYNGEERAKGNILERFSAQQFPDLHSELNLSSLELGDSALYFCASSVGEGELKTQYFGPGTRLLVL.

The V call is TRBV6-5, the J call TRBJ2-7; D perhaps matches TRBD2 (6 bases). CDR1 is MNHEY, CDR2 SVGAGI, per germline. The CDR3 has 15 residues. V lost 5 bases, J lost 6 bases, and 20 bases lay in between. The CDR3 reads CASSPRDGGLGEQYF. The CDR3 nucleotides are TGTGCCAGCAGTCCGCGGGACGGAGGCTTGGGCGAGCAGTACTTC.

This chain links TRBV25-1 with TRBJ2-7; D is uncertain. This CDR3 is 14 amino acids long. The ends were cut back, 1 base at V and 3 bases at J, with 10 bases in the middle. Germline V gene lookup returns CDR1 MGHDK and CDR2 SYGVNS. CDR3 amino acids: CASSEWNSYYEQYF. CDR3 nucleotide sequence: TGTGCCAGCAGTGAATGGAACAGTTACTACGAGCAGTACTTC.

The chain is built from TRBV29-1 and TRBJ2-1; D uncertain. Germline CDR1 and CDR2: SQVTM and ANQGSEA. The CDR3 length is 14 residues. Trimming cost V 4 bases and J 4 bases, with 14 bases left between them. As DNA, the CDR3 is TGCAGCGTTGTTGCAGGCCATAGGTACAATGAGCAGTTCTTC. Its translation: CSVVAGHRYNEQFF.

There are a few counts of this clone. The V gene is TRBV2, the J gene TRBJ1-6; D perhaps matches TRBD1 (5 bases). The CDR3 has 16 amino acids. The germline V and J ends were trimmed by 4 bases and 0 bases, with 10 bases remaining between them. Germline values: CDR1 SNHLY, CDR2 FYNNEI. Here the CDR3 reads CASSVRGSSYNSPLHF. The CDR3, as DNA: TGTGCCAGCAGTGTTAGGGGAAGCTCCTATAATTCACCCCTCCACTTT. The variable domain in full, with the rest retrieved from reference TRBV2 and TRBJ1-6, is EPEVTQTPSHQVTQMGQEVILRCVPISNHLYFYWYRQILGQKVEFLVSFYNNEISEKSEIFDDQFSVERPDGSNFTLKIRSTKLEDSAMYFCASSVRGSSYNSPLHFGNGTRLTVT.

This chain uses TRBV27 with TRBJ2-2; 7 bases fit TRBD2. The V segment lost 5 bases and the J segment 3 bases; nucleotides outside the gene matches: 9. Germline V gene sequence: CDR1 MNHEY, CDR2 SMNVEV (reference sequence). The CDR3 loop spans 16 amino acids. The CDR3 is CASSRPGLSDTGELFF. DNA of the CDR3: TGTGCCAGCAGTCGCCCGGGACTATCTGACACCGGGGAGCTGTTTTTT.

This CDR3 is CASSFLPGQGNYGYTF. DNA for the CDR3: TGTGCCAGTAGTTTCTTGCCGGGACAGGGGAACTATGGCTACACCTTC. The chain couples TRBV19 to TRBJ1-2, with 10 bases matching TRBD1. The germline V gene encodes CDR1 LNHDA and CDR2 SQIVND (reference sequence). The length of the CDR3 is 16 residues. Trimming removed 5 bases from V and 2 bases from J; junction bases left unmatched: 8.

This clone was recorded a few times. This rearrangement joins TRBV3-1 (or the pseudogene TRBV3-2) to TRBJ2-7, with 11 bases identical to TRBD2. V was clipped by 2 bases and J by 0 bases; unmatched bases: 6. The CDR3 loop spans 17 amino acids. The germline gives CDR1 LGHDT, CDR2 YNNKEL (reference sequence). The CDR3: CASSQRGLAESSYEQYF. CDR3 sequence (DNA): TGTGCCAGCAGCCAAAGGGGACTAGCGGAAAGCTCCTACGAGCAGTACTTC.

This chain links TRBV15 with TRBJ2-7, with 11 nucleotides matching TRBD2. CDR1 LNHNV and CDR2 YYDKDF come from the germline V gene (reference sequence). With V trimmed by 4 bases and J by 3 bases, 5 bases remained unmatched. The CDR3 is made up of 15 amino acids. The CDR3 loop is CATSKSGTSGYEQYF. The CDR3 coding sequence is TGTGCCACCAGCAAATCCGGGACTAGCGGCTACGAGCAGTACTTC.

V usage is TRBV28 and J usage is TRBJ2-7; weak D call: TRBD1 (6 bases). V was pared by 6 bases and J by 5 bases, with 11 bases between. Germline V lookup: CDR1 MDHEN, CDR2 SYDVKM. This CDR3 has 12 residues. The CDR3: CASSTGFHEQYF. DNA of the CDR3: TGTGCCAGCAGCACAGGGTTCCACGAGCAGTACTTC.

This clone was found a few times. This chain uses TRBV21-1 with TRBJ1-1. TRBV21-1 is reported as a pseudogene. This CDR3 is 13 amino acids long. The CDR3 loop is CASSKRAVTEAFF. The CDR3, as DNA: TGTGCCAGCAGCAAAAGAGCCGTCACTGAAGCTTTCTTT.

This CDR3 is CATAPSGDTYNEQFF. In DNA, the CDR3 is TGTGCCACCGCGCCTAGCGGGGATACCTACAATGAGCAGTTCTTC. The chain uses TRBV19 and TRBJ2-1, with 9 nucleotides matching TRBD2. The ends lost 10 bases at V and 2 bases at J; junction bases unmatched: 9. This CDR3 contains 15 residues. In germline, CDR1 is LNHDA, CDR2 SQIVND (reference sequence).

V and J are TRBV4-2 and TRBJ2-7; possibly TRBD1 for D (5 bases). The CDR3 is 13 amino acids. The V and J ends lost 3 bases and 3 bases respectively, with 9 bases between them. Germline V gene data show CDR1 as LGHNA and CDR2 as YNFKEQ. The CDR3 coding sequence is TGTGCCAGCAGCCAGGACATCTACTACGAGCAGTACTTC. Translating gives CASSQDIYYEQYF.

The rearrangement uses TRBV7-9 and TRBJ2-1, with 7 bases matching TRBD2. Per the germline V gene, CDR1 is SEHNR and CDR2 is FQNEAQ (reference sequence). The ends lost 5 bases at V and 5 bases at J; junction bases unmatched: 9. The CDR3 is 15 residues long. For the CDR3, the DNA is TGTGCCAGCAGCCCCGGTCTAGGGAGGGACAATGAGCAGTTCTTC. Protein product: CASSPGLGRDNEQFF.

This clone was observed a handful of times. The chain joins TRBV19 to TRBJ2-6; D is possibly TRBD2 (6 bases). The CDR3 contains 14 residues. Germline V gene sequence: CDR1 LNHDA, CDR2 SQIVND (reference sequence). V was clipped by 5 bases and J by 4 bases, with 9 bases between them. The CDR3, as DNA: TGTGCCAGTAGTGGGGGAGGCGGGGCCAACGTCCTGACTTTC. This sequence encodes CASSGGGGANVLTF.

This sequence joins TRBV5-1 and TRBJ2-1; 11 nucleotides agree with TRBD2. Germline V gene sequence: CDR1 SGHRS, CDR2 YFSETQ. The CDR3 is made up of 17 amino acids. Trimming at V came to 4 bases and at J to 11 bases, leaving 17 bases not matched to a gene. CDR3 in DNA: TGCGCCAGCAGCGCTCAACTAGCGGGAGTAGCCCGGACCAAGCAGTTCTTC. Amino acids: CASSAQLAGVARTKQFF.

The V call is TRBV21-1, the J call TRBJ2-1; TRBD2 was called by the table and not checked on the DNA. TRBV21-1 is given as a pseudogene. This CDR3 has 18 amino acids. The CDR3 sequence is CASSKRLAGVTPYNEQFF. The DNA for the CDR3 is TGTGCCAGCAGCAAGCGGCTAGCGGGCGTTACCCCCTACAATGAGCAGTTCTTC.

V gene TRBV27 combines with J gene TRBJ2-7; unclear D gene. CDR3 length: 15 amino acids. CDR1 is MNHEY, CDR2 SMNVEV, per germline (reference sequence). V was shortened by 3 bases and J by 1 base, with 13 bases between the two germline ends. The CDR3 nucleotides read TGTGCCAGCAGTTTTAACGGTGAGCATTCCTACGAGCAGTACTTC. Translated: CASSFNGEHSYEQYF.

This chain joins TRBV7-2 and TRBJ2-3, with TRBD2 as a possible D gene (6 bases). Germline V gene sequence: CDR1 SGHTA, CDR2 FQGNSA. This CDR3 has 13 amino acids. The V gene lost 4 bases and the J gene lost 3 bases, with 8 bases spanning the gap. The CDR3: CASSSGGTDTQYF. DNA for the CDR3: TGTGCCAGCAGCTCCGGGGGAACAGATACGCAGTATTTT.

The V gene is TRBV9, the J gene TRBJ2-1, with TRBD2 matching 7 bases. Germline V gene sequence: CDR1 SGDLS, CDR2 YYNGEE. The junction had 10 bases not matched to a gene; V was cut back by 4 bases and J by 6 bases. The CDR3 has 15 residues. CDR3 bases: TGTGCCAGCAGCCCATTTTTGCGGGAGCTCAATGAGCAGTTCTTC. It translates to CASSPFLRELNEQFF.